The 11 T cell receptor beta chains given below trace back to one sample, sequenced in a study of blood T cell repertoires in COVID-19. The assay was immunoSEQ multiplex PCR, and TCRdb's table has in-frame clones only and misses some. The repertoire holds hundreds of thousands of clones, with 87% as singletons. The sample comprised PBMCs or T cells enriched from blood (not recorded which). These receptors all stem from a woman aged 40 to 50 who had recovered from COVID-19.

This clone appeared a single time. This chain joins TRBV7-2 and TRBJ2-7, with 13 nucleotides matching TRBD2. V trimming: 1 base; J trimming: 0 bases; junction bases outside the gene matches: 6. This CDR3 has 18 amino acids. Germline V lookup: CDR1 SGHTA, CDR2 FQGNSA. The chain's CDR3 is CASSLGGTSGTSSYEQYF. CDR3 coding DNA: TGTGCCAGCAGCTTAGGGGGGACTAGCGGGACCAGCTCCTACGAGCAGTACTTC.

This chain connects TRBV6-2 or TRBV6-3 to TRBJ2-3, with D perhaps TRBD2 (6 bases). The CDR3 totals 15 residues. Trimming left V 6 bases short and J 8 bases short, with 21 bases between. Germline V lookup: CDR1 MNHEY, CDR2 SVGEGT. CDR3 residues: CASSLATGGIGTQYF. The CDR3 nucleotides read TGTGCCAGCAGCCTGGCCACAGGCGGGATAGGTACGCAGTATTTT.

The J gene is TRBJ2-1, the V gene TRBV10-3; 10 nucleotides line up with TRBD2. Germline CDR1 is ENHRY and CDR2 is SYGVKD. With V trimmed by 8 bases and J by 10 bases, 14 bases remained unmatched. The length of the CDR3 is 15 residues. The CDR3 coding sequence is TGTGCCATCGGGATACTAGCGGGATCCCCCTCCGAGCAGTTCTTC. Translated: CAIGILAGSPSEQFF.

The gene calls are TRBV28 and TRBJ2-1, with TRBD1 identical over 7 bases. J gave up 8 bases and V 7 bases, and 8 bases lay outside the gene matches. The CDR3 sequence is 13 residues long. Germline values: CDR1 MDHEN, CDR2 SYDVKM. CDR3 bases: TGTGCCAGCAAAAAACAGGGGCCGGATGAGCAGTTCTTC. Translated: CASKKQGPDEQFF.

The rearrangement uses TRBV14 and TRBJ2-5, with D maybe TRBD1 (6 bases). Germline loops: CDR1 SGHDN, CDR2 FVKESK. The germline V and J ends were trimmed by 3 bases and 6 bases, with 17 bases remaining between them. The CDR3 covers 15 residues. The CDR3 protein is CASSQAGQGWKTQYF. As DNA, the CDR3 is TGTGCCAGCAGCCAGGCCGGCCAGGGGTGGAAGACCCAGTACTTC. Variable domain in full (rest from reference TRBV14 and TRBJ2-5): EAGVTQFPSHSVIEKGQTVTLRCDPISGHDNLYWYRRVMGKEIKFLLHFVKESKQDESGMPNNRFLAERTGGTYSTLKVQPAELEDSGVYFCASSQAGQGWKTQYFGPGTRLLVL.

The rearrangement links TRBV3-1 (or the pseudogene TRBV3-2) to TRBJ2-2; TRBD2 agrees at 8 bases. CDR1 is LGHDT and CDR2 is YNNKEL in the germline V gene (reference sequence). This CDR3 region has 17 residues. Unmatched junction bases numbered 16, after V lost 7 bases and J lost 6 bases. The CDR3: CASTYTSGSAGAGELFF. The DNA of the CDR3 is TGTGCCAGCACGTATACCAGCGGGAGTGCGGGGGCCGGGGAGCTGTTTTTT.

The chain employs TRBV28 and TRBJ1-4, with 8 bases that match TRBD1. V lost 11 bases and J lost 2; bases outside the gene matches: 7. CDR1 and CDR2 (germline): MDHEN, SYDVKM. This CDR3 spans 14 amino acids. The DNA of the CDR3 is TGTGCCGTACAGGGGGATGGGACTAATGAAAAACTGTTTTTT. Protein product: CAVQGDGTNEKLFF.

The chain uses TRBV6-2 or TRBV6-3 and TRBJ2-5, with TRBD2 identical over 9 bases. The V and J ends lost 7 bases and 5 bases, in that order; junction bases with no gene match: 14. Germline-derived CDR1 and CDR2 are MNHEY and SVGEGT. This CDR3 has 16 amino acids. Written as DNA, the CDR3 is TGTGCCAGCACCCCTGGATGGCGGGAGGGCCTCGAGACCCAGTACTTC. Protein sequence: CASTPGWREGLETQYF.

This clone has just one count. This chain joins TRBV6-5 and TRBJ2-2, with 8 positions matching TRBD1. Germline V CDR1 and CDR2: MNHEY, SVGAGI. The CDR3 length is 14 residues. With V trimmed by 9 bases and J by 2 bases, 5 bases remained unmatched. The CDR3 DNA reads as TGTGCCAGTTTAGACAGGGGTAACACCGGGGAGCTGTTTTTT. Translating gives CASLDRGNTGELFF.

The chain links TRBV11-2 to TRBJ2-1; tentative D call: TRBD2 (6 bases). CDR3 length: 13 amino acids. Per germline, CDR1 SGHAT and CDR2 FQNNGV. Trimming stripped 2 bases from V and 8 bases from J, with 10 bases between. CDR3 DNA: TGTGCCAGCAGCTTAACCGGGAGCGATGAGCAGTTCTTC. As protein: CASSLTGSDEQFF.

The chain recombines TRBV7-8 with TRBJ1-4; tentatively, D is TRBD1 (5 bases). The germline gives CDR1 SGHVS, CDR2 FQNEAQ. The CDR3 has 16 amino acids. V was pared by 1 base and J by 7 bases, with 16 bases between. The CDR3 sequence: CASSLDGGPGGEKLFF. The DNA of the CDR3 is TGTGCCAGCAGCTTAGACGGGGGTCCGGGCGGTGAAAAACTGTTTTTT.